This T cell receptor beta chain was recovered during a study of neurological immune-mediated disorders. From the 5' RACE reads, TCRdb called clonotypes with MiXCR, one entry per CDR3 protein. The data hold roughly 45,000 distinct CDR3 sequences, with roughly 13% observed a single time. V shed 5 bases and J 5 bases; nucleotides not matched to a gene: 13. In germline, CDR1 is SGHVS, CDR2 FNYEAQ. CDR3 length: 18 amino acids. Time point of the sample: longitudinal time-point 3. It was blood bank volunteers in Maryland, USA who made up the healthy controls. Source material was 2 million unsorted PBMCs, stored at -80 °C in RNAlater.

The V call is TRBV7-6, the J call TRBJ2-2; 11 bases align to TRBD2. The sequence came from a man younger than 45 in good health. Specimen: PBMCs. This CDR3 is CASSLLTSGIFGTGELFF. In DNA, the CDR3 is TGTGCCAGCAGCCTCCTGACTAGCGGGATATTTGGGACCGGGGAGCTGTTTTTT.